This T cell receptor beta chain derives from a study of blood T cell repertoires in COVID-19. Study-level information: Sources were T cells, B-cell-depleted T cells, or PBMCs; the material itself was cDNA or gDNA.

Libraries were prepared by immunoSEQ multiplex PCR; TCRdb keeps only in-frame clonotypes and omits some of them. This table holds roughly 75,000 clones, roughly 83% found once. Per the germline V gene, CDR1 is MNHEY and CDR2 is SVGAGI. V trimming: 0 bases; J trimming: 5 bases; junction bases outside the gene matches: 6. CDR3 length: 16 residues. The sequence was obtained from a man aged 65 to 85 with acute or convalescent COVID-19. This sequence joins TRBV6-5 and TRBJ2-3, with TRBD2 matching 9 bases. The specimen was peripheral blood. CDR3 amino acids: CASSYSRASGKDTQYF. In DNA, the CDR3 is TGTGCCAGCAGTTACTCGAGGGCTAGCGGGAAAGATACGCAGTATTTT.